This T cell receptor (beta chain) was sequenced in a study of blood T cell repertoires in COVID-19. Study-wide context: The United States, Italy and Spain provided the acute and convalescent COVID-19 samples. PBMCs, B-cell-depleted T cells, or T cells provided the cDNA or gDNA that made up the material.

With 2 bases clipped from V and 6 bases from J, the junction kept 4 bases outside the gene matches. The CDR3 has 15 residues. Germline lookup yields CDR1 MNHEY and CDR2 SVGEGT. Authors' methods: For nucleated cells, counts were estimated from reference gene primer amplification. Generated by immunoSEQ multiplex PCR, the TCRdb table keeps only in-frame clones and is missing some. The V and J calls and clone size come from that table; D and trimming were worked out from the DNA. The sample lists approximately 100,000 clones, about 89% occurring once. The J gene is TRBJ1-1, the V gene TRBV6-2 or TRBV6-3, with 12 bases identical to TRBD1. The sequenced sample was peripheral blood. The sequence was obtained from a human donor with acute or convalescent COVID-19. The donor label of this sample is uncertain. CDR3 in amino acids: CASSYGTGGFAEAFF. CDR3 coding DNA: TGTGCCAGCAGTTACGGGACAGGGGGCTTCGCTGAAGCTTTCTTT.